The 28 T cell receptor beta chains below come from one sample, sequenced in a study of metastatic and nonmetastatic thyroid tumors. TCRdb called clones again from the PCR reads with MiXCR. This sample yields around 23,000 clones, of which 9.5% to 12% are seen a single time; 25% to 30% belongs to the top ten. Prior to thyroid surgery, none of the patients had received any treatment. The sample was blood. Receptors were obtained from a female donor with papillary thyroid cancer or a benign thyroid nodule (not recorded which). Some clones in this sample may be carry-over from other donors' samples.

This clone was counted ten times or more. Since a much larger clone is just one base distant, this may be a read error. This same CDR3 is encoded by further DNA sequences in the sample. The chain has TRBV12-3 or TRBV12-4 and TRBJ2-7; 8 bases are shared with TRBD1. The CDR3 sequence is 14 residues long. This chain's CDR3 is CASNDRGQVYEQYF. Written as DNA, the CDR3 is TGTGCTAGCAACGACCGGGGACAGGTCTACGAGCAGTACTTC.

This clone appeared many times. The rearrangement uses TRBV19 and TRBJ2-7; TRBD1 might be the D (6 bases). The CDR3 has 14 amino acids. Trimming stripped 3 bases from V and 4 bases from J, with 13 bases between. Germline V gene data show CDR1 as LNHDA and CDR2 as SQIVND (reference sequence). DNA for the CDR3: TGTGCCAGTAGTATCGGGCCAACAGGGTACGAGCAGTACTTC. It codes for CASSIGPTGYEQYF.

This clone has more than one count but fewer than ten. The chain is built from TRBV4-2 and TRBJ2-1, with D perhaps matching TRBD1 or TRBD2 (5 bases each). This CDR3 spans 15 amino acids. The V end lost 4 bases, the J end lost 2 bases, and 12 bases lay between the germline ends. Germline CDR1 reads LGHNA; CDR2 reads YNFKEQ. The CDR3 protein is CASSPGPETYNEQFF. DNA of the CDR3: TGTGCCAGCAGCCCGGGACCAGAGACCTACAATGAGCAGTTCTTC.

This clone was recorded at least ten times. This sequence joins TRBV10-2 and TRBJ2-3; 9 bases agree with TRBD2. This CDR3 spans 15 amino acids. J lost 7 bases, V lost 0 bases, and 5 bases had no gene match. Germline CDR1 WSHSY, CDR2 SAAADI. This chain's CDR3 is CASSESGSGRYTQYF. In DNA, the CDR3 is TGCGCCAGCAGTGAGTCCGGTAGCGGGAGATATACGCAGTATTTT.

This clone occurred a few times. This chain links TRBV12-3 or TRBV12-4 with TRBJ2-2; 8 nucleotides line up with TRBD2. Trimming took 3 bases from V and 9 from J; bases not matched to a gene: 6. The CDR3 has 14 amino acids. For the CDR3, the DNA is TGTGCCAGCAGTTTGGGCGGGGGGACTCGGGAGCTGTTTTTT. Protein product: CASSLGGGTRELFF.

Ten or more counts support this clone. The sample has other DNA sequences that encode this CDR3 too. The chain joins TRBV6-1 to TRBJ1-1; the match to TRBD1 covers 10 bases. The J segment lost 4 bases and the V segment lost 6 bases, leaving 5 bases of the junction unmatched. This CDR3 comprises 14 residues. The germline CDR1 and CDR2 sequences are MNHNS and SASEGT. CDR3 nucleotides: TGTGCCAGCAGGGCGACAGGGGGCATCACTGAAGCTTTCTTT. Its translation: CASRATGGITEAFF.

At least ten counts were recorded for this clone. The rearrangement links TRBV9 to TRBJ1-2; TRBD1 might be the D (5 bases). Trimming removed 2 bases at V and 0 bases at J, with 11 bases between. This CDR3 comprises 15 residues. Germline V gene sequence: CDR1 SGDLS, CDR2 YYNGEE. The CDR3 loop is CASSVGGTTNYGYTF. The CDR3 DNA follows: TGTGCCAGCAGCGTGGGAGGGACCACTAACTATGGCTACACCTTC.

This clone has at least ten counts. The chain couples TRBV7-3 to TRBJ2-1; D gene uncertain. V was clipped by 2 bases and J by 5 bases, with 13 bases between them. Germline CDR1 reads SGHTA; CDR2 reads FQGTGA. This CDR3 spans 15 amino acids. CDR3 coding DNA: TGTGCCAGCAGCTTAGGGTTGGGGTTGGACAATGAGCAGTTCTTC. Its protein is CASSLGLGLDNEQFF.

By frequency in the sample, this clone is medium-sized. As DNA, the CDR3 is TGTGCCAGCAGTGTTGACAGCCTTAACTATGGCTACACCTTC. Translating gives CASSVDSLNYGYTF. The gene calls are TRBV6-1 and TRBJ1-2, with D possibly TRBD1 on 5 matching bases. From germline, CDR1 is MNHNS and CDR2 SASEGT. This CDR3 has 14 amino acids. Trimming cost V 4 bases and J 1 base, with 10 bases left between them.

This clone was recorded at least ten times. A junction end diverges from the germline sequence, so it may reflect a read error. The CDR3 DNA reads as TGCAGTGCTAGACCCGGAAACGATAATGAAAAACTGCTTTTT. Residues: CSARPGNDNEKLLF. The V and J genes are TRBV20-1 and TRBJ1-4; unclear D gene. The CDR3 runs to 14 residues. The germline CDR1 and CDR2 sequences are DFQATT and SNEGSKA (reference sequence).

The chain employs TRBV6-1 and TRBJ1-2; no clear D. The CDR3 sequence is 12 residues long. Germline V lookup: CDR1 MNHNS, CDR2 SASEGT. V gave up 11 bases and J gave up 4 bases, with 14 bases separating them. The CDR3: CAWGASGYGYTF. CDR3 DNA: TGTGCCTGGGGAGCTTCCGGCTATGGCTACACCTTC.

In its sample, this clone was seen many times. The chain has TRBV19 and TRBJ2-3; 9 bases are a match to TRBD1. CDR1 and CDR2 (germline): LNHDA, SQIVND (reference sequence). The CDR3 extends over 16 amino acids. The V and J ends lost 5 bases and 4 bases, in that order; junction bases with no gene match: 10. The CDR3 protein is CASSVRTGGGADTQYF. The CDR3 bases are TGTGCCAGTAGTGTACGTACAGGGGGCGGTGCAGATACGCAGTATTTT.

This clone was recorded at least ten times. The chain is built from TRBV11-2 and TRBJ2-3; 13 bases align to TRBD2. Germline V lookup: CDR1 SGHAT, CDR2 FQNNGV. The CDR3 sequence is 17 residues long. Trimming removed 5 bases from V and 3 bases from J; junction bases left unmatched: 8. In nucleotides, the CDR3 is TGTGCCAGCAGCGAAACTAGCGGGAGGGCCAAAACAGATACGCAGTATTTT. Amino acid sequence: CASSETSGRAKTDTQYF.

This clone was detected ten times or more. The V call is TRBV24-1, the J call TRBJ2-7; 7 bases align to TRBD1. After removal of 4 bases from V and 8 bases from J, the junction contained 10 bases not matched to a gene. The CDR3 covers 14 residues. Per germline, CDR1 KGHDR and CDR2 SFDVKD. The CDR3 bases are TGTGCCACCAGTGAGAGGGGGCTAGCTTTAAAGCAGTACTTC. As protein: CATSERGLALKQYF.

This clone was recorded many times. The CDR3, as DNA: TGCGCCAGCAGCCAAGGACTAGCGGGTTATACGCAGTATTTT. It codes for CASSQGLAGYTQYF. The chain recombines TRBV4-3 with TRBJ2-3, with 10 bases matching TRBD2. Unmatched junction bases numbered 2, after V lost 1 base and J lost 7 bases. Germline lookup yields CDR1 LGHNA and CDR2 YSLEER. The CDR3 contains 14 residues.

This clone was seen many times. The V and J genes are TRBV4-1 and TRBJ2-7; D may be TRBD2 (6 bases). The CDR3 contains 18 residues. Germline V CDR1 and CDR2: MGHRA, YSYEKL. With 0 bases removed from V and 2 bases from J, the gap between germline ends came to 20 bases. CDR3 nucleotides: TGCGCCAGCAGCCAAGAACCAGCACCTATCGGGAGTCCCTACGAGCAGTACTTC. This gives the protein CASSQEPAPIGSPYEQYF.

The table lists this clone with many counts. The rearrangement joins TRBV19 to TRBJ1-2; D is uncertain. This CDR3 comprises 15 residues. The ends were cut back, 3 bases at V and 4 bases at J, with 15 bases in the middle. The germline CDR1 and CDR2 sequences are LNHDA and SQIVND (reference sequence). Here the CDR3 reads CASSIDPSLFYGYTF. Written as DNA, the CDR3 is TGTGCCAGTAGTATCGACCCCAGCCTCTTCTATGGCTACACCTTC.

This clone was recorded at least ten times. The chain has TRBV24-1 and TRBJ2-3, with no clear D. Germline CDR1 and CDR2: KGHDR and SFDVKD. The CDR3 runs 13 residues. Between the trimmed V and J ends, which lost 3 bases and 5 bases, there was a span of 8 bases. Here the CDR3 DNA reads TGTGCCACCAGTGATGTGAGGCAAGATACGCAGTATTTT. Protein: CATSDVRQDTQYF.

This CDR3 reads CAIIPGYGGDGNTIYF. The CDR3 DNA is TGTGCCATCATCCCCGGTTATGGGGGAGATGGAAACACCATATATTTT. This chain connects TRBV7-6 to TRBJ1-3; a weak D match, TRBD1 (5 bases). V was clipped by 10 bases and J by 3 bases, with 22 bases between them. The germline gives CDR1 SGHVS, CDR2 FNYEAQ. The CDR3 covers 16 residues. Based on the CDR3 plus reference TRBV7-6 and TRBJ1-3, the full variable domain is GAGVSQSPRYKVTKRGQDVALRCDPISGHVSLYWYRQALGQGPEFLTYFNYEAQQDKSGLPNDRFSAERPEGSISTLTIQRTEQRDSAMYRCAIIPGYGGDGNTIYFGEGSWLTVV.

There are a few counts of this clone. A read error is possible here, since a much larger clone lies one base away. The rearrangement links TRBV19 to TRBJ2-3; 7 nucleotides agree with TRBD1. The CDR3 has 14 amino acids. Trimming removed 4 bases from V and 7 bases from J; junction bases left unmatched: 8. CDR1 and CDR2 from the germline V gene are LNHDA and SQIVND (reference sequence). This CDR3 reads CASSTLQGWYTQYF. CDR3 DNA: TGTGCCAGTAGTACCTTACAGGGGTGGTATACGCAGTATTTT.

This clone was detected ten times or more. The chain combines TRBV20-1 with TRBJ2-1; unclear D gene. The CDR3 totals 15 residues. With 3 bases removed from V and 4 bases from J, the gap between germline ends came to 16 bases. Germline CDR1 reads DFQATT; CDR2 reads SNEGSKA (reference sequence). The CDR3 DNA reads TGCAGTGCTAGCTCTGGTCAGAGCCGTTACAATGAGCAGTTCTTC. Protein: CSASSGQSRYNEQFF.

Remarks on this clone: A much larger clone differs from this one at a single base, so this may be a read error. The chain combines TRBV27 with TRBJ2-4; a possible D gene is TRBD1 (6 bases). The germline V and J ends were trimmed by 5 bases and 3 bases, with 20 bases remaining between them. Germline-derived CDR1 and CDR2 are MNHEY and SMNVEV (reference sequence). CDR3 size: 17 residues. The CDR3 bases are TGTGCCAGCAGTGCATACTACCGGACAGCCATCAAAAACATTCAGTACTTC. It yields the protein CASSAYYRTAIKNIQYF.

This clone occurred many times. The J gene is TRBJ1-1, the V gene TRBV5-6; 7 nucleotides match TRBD1. The CDR3 is 14 amino acids. Germline assignment: CDR1 SGHDT and CDR2 YYEEEE. Trimming at V came to 0 bases and at J to 1 base, leaving 0 bases not matched to a gene. This CDR3 is CASSLDRGNTEAFF. The CDR3 DNA follows: TGTGCCAGCAGCTTGGACAGGGGGAACACTGAAGCTTTCTTT.

This clone has only a few counts. The chain uses TRBV27 and TRBJ2-3; D is undetermined. Germline V lookup: CDR1 MNHEY, CDR2 SMNVEV (reference sequence). There are 13 residues in the CDR3. The V gene lost 5 bases and the J gene lost 2 bases, with 8 bases spanning the gap. The CDR3 region has the DNA TGTGCCAGCAGTCTGGCATCCACAGATACGCAGTATTTT. This translates into CASSLASTDTQYF.

This clone was counted at least ten times. The CDR3 DNA reads TGCAGTGCTAGTCGACTAGCGGGAGGTGAGACCCAGTACTTC. Protein: CSASRLAGGETQYF. This chain links TRBV20-1 with TRBJ2-5; TRBD2 agrees at 13 bases. The CDR3 has 14 residues. The ends lost 3 bases at V and 5 bases at J; junction bases unmatched: 3. Germline lookup yields CDR1 DFQATT and CDR2 SNEGSKA (reference sequence).

V gene TRBV11-1 combines with J gene TRBJ2-1; a weak D match, TRBD2 (7 bases). Germline assignment: CDR1 SGHAT and CDR2 FQDESV (reference sequence). V lost 2 bases and J 7 bases, leaving 15 bases between the germline ends. The CDR3 is 15 residues long. CDR3 sequence reads: CASSLSGGQWNEQFF. The CDR3 coding sequence is TGTGCCAGCAGCTTATCGGGGGGCCAGTGGAATGAGCAGTTCTTC. The variable domain in full, completed from reference TRBV11-1 and TRBJ2-1, reads EAEVAQSPRYKITEKSQAVAFWCDPISGHATLYWYRQILGQGPELLVQFQDESVVDDSQLPKDRFSAERLKGVDSTLKIQPAELGDSAMYLCASSLSGGQWNEQFFGPGTRLTVL.

This clone was observed at least ten times. This chain uses TRBV9 with TRBJ2-7, with D hard to call. The CDR3 is made up of 13 amino acids. V dropped 0 bases and J dropped 3 bases, with 7 bases sitting between them. The germline V gene encodes CDR1 SGDLS and CDR2 YYNGEE. The DNA of the CDR3 is TGTGCCAGCAGCGTAGCCGTCGGCTACGAGCAGTACTTC. Protein product: CASSVAVGYEQYF.

The table lists this clone with many counts. This chain connects TRBV9 to TRBJ1-3; no definite D call. The CDR3 has 17 residues. V lost 0 bases, J lost 0 bases, and 13 bases lay in between. CDR1 and CDR2 (germline): SGDLS, YYNGEE. This chain's CDR3 is CASSVALGRSSGNTIYF. In nucleotides, the CDR3 is TGTGCCAGCAGCGTAGCTCTGGGCCGATCCTCTGGAAACACCATATATTTT.